Each of the 13 T cell receptor beta chains below was sequenced from the same sample in a study of read filtering for tumor transcriptome and immune sequencing. The library was built from roughly 400 ng RNA with molecular barcoded adaptors for alpha/delta and beta/gamma chains. Via MiXCR, TCRdb re-called the reads, giving one row per CDR3 protein. The sample includes approximately 62,000 distinct CDR3 sequences, around 19% seen only once; the top ten take roughly a tenth. Sequenced input: a population of CD138-negative cells sorted from bone marrow. The receptors originated from a donor at least 40 years old with multiple myeloma.

This clonotype showed up many times. The chain combines TRBV5-1 with TRBJ1-1, with D perhaps matching TRBD1 (5 bases). CDR3 length: 13 residues. V lost 4 bases and J lost 5, with 12 bases in between. CDR1 is SGHRS, CDR2 YFSETQ, per germline. The CDR3 nucleotides read TGCGCCAGCAGCCCAGGGATGCGGACTGAAGCTTTCTTT. It specifies CASSPGMRTEAFF.

In its sample, this clonotype ranks as medium-sized. The gene calls are TRBV7-8 and TRBJ2-1, with 14 bases identical to TRBD2. The J segment lost 6 bases and the V segment lost 4 bases, leaving 2 bases of the junction unmatched. Per the germline V gene, CDR1 is SGHVS and CDR2 is FQNEAQ. The CDR3 covers 15 residues. In DNA, the CDR3 is TGTGCCAGCAGCTCGACTAGCGGGGGGGCCAATGAGCAGTTCTTC. Residues: CASSSTSGGANEQFF. Supplemented by reference TRBV7-8 and TRBJ2-1, the full variable domain reads GAGVSQSPRYKVAKRGQDVALRCDPISGHVSLFWYQQALGQGPEFLTYFQNEAQLDKSGLPSDRFFAERPEGSVSTLKIQRTQQEDSAVYLCASSSTSGGANEQFFGPGTRLTVL.

This clonotype was found many times. The chain employs TRBV4-2 and TRBJ2-7, with a possible D match to TRBD1 (5 bases). V lost 3 bases and J 9 bases, leaving 27 bases between the germline ends. This CDR3 spans 17 amino acids. The V gene's germline CDR1 is LGHNA and CDR2 YNFKEQ. In nucleotides, the CDR3 is TGTGCCAGCAGCCAGGAAAGACAGCCTAACTTCTACGTTGTGCAGTACTTC. It is translated as CASSQERQPNFYVVQYF.

This clonotype was seen at least ten times. The DNA of the CDR3 is TGCAGTGCTAGACCGCCCGGGACACGGATTTTCTATGGCTACACCTTC. It codes for CSARPPGTRIFYGYTF. The chain employs TRBV20-1 and TRBJ1-2; D is perhaps TRBD1 (6 bases). The V gene lost 2 bases and the J gene lost 4 bases, with 20 bases spanning the gap. Germline CDR1 is DFQATT and CDR2 is SNEGSKA (reference sequence). The CDR3 runs to 16 residues.

The V call is TRBV3-1, the J call TRBJ1-1; 8 bases match TRBD1. Trimming removed 5 bases from V and 1 base from J; junction bases left unmatched: 3. Germline V gene data show CDR1 as LGHDT and CDR2 as YNNKEL (reference sequence). This CDR3 region has 14 residues. Here the CDR3 DNA reads TGTGCCAGCAGCGCGACAGGGGCGAACACTGAAGCTTTCTTT. The encoded protein is CASSATGANTEAFF.

This clonotype has a count of ten or more. The chain carries TRBV20-1 and TRBJ2-2, with D perhaps assigned TRBD1 or TRBD2 (6 bases each). The CDR3 is 14 residues long. V was trimmed by 6 bases and J by 3 bases, leaving 14 bases between them. Germline CDR1 is DFQATT and CDR2 is SNEGSKA (reference sequence). DNA of the CDR3: TGCAGTGCGAGAAGGGGGGTCTACACCGGGGAGCTGTTTTTT. It specifies CSARRGVYTGELFF.

This clonotype came up many times. The chain uses TRBV12-3 or TRBV12-4 and TRBJ2-3, with D maybe TRBD2 (6 bases). V was cut by 0 bases and J by 5 bases, with 15 bases left in between. The CDR3 consists of 16 residues. The CDR3 DNA is TGTGCCAGCAGTTTAGCGGGAGGATCCTTTCAAGATACGCAGTATTTT. Translation gives CASSLAGGSFQDTQYF.

This clonotype was observed many times. The CDR3 DNA reads TGTGCCAGCTCACCGGGCGGCCATAATTCACCCCTCCACTTT. As protein: CASSPGGHNSPLHF. The rearrangement joins TRBV18 to TRBJ1-6; no reliable D call. V was clipped by 3 bases and J by 5 bases, with 8 bases between them. Germline V gene lookup returns CDR1 KGHSH and CDR2 LQKENI. This CDR3 comprises 14 residues.

Worth noting for this clonotype: This may come from a read error, since a much larger clone is one base off. The rearrangement uses TRBV29-1 and TRBJ1-1, with D maybe TRBD1 (5 bases). The germline V gene encodes CDR1 SQVTM and CDR2 ANQGSEA. V was shortened by 7 bases and J by 3 bases, with 12 bases between the two germline ends. The CDR3 spans 12 residues. As DNA, the CDR3 is TGCAGCGCCGGGACGGTCGACACTGAAGCTTTCTTT. Translation gives CSAGTVDTEAFF.

This clonotype showed up many times. CDR3 loop: CASSSLAGGVGEQFF. For the CDR3, the DNA is TGTGCCAGCAGCTCTCTAGCGGGGGGAGTAGGGGAGCAGTTCTTC. V and J are TRBV7-2 and TRBJ2-1, with 11 positions matching TRBD2. Germline V lookup: CDR1 SGHTA, CDR2 FQGNSA. The CDR3 covers 15 residues. Trimming removed 4 bases from V and 10 bases from J; junction bases left unmatched: 9.

The table lists this clonotype with many counts. The chain combines TRBV5-5 with TRBJ2-7; TRBD2 might be the D (5 bases). Germline V gene data show CDR1 as SGHKS and CDR2 as YYEKEE (reference sequence). V was trimmed by 1 base and J by 7 bases, leaving 15 bases between them. CDR3 length: 14 residues. CDR3 amino acids: CASSLRSGQGEQYF. Written as DNA, the CDR3 is TGTGCCAGCAGCTTGCGAAGCGGTCAAGGAGAGCAGTACTTC.

This clonotype was seen many times. The chain employs TRBV7-8 and TRBJ1-1, with 10 bases that match TRBD1. Germline V CDR1 and CDR2: SGHVS, FQNEAQ. This CDR3 is 12 amino acids long. Trimming cost V 5 bases and J 12 bases; bases outside gene matches: 6. CDR3: CASSPGDRGTFF. CDR3 coding DNA: TGTGCCAGCAGCCCAGGGGACAGGGGAACTTTCTTT.

This clonotype was detected many times. V and J are TRBV11-2 and TRBJ2-3, with 10 bases aligning to TRBD2. The germline CDR1 and CDR2 sequences are SGHAT and FQNNGV. The CDR3 contains 17 residues. J lost 6 bases, V lost 5 bases, and 14 bases had no gene match. The chain's CDR3 is CASSLGLAALTVDTQYF. The CDR3 DNA is TGTGCCAGCAGCCTTGGACTAGCGGCCCTGACAGTGGATACGCAGTATTTT.